This note documents a single T cell receptor beta chain sequence. The data were obtained in a study of blood T cell repertoires in COVID-19. For the study at large: There were acute and convalescent COVID-19 samples, and they came from the United States, Italy and Spain.

Trimming removed 4 bases at V and 4 bases at J, with 10 bases between. Germline CDR1 is MNHEY and CDR2 is SMNVEV (reference sequence). There are 13 residues in the CDR3. The data were produced by immunoSEQ multiplex PCR, yet TCRdb's version contains in-frame clones alone and is incomplete. The table records a few hundred thousand clones, over 75% of them present only once. The receptor was isolated from a woman in her fifties or sixties who had recovered from COVID-19. The sequencing input was peripheral blood. V is TRBV27 and J is TRBJ1-2; the D is unclear. This CDR3 reads CASSWSGAYGYTF. The CDR3 DNA is TGTGCCAGCAGTTGGTCAGGTGCCTATGGCTACACCTTC.